Given below is one TCR beta chain in context. The antigen remains unidentified. TCRdb ran MiXCR on the 5' RACE reads and lists one entry per CDR3 protein. The data show roughly 120,000 distinct CDR3 sequences, with around 13% seen just once and approximately 4% held by the top ten. This entry comes from a study of early T cells in non-severe SARS-CoV-2 infection. Study-wide results and caveats: Database matching using VDJdb favored anti-spike CD8 responses, with private and CD4 specificities left missing.

Germline V lookup: CDR1 MNHNS, CDR2 SASEGT. Trimming removed 5 bases from V and 0 bases from J; junction bases left unmatched: 15. The CDR3 covers 19 residues. The specimen comprised whole blood, sampled at baseline. The source is an adult who was a healthcare worker with PCR-confirmed SARS-CoV-2 infection or an uninfected control (not recorded which). The chain combines TRBV6-1 with TRBJ1-1; 10 bases match TRBD1. The CDR3 bases are TGTGCCAGCAGTTTTCCGACTGGACAGGGGGGACCATTGAACACTGAAGCTTTCTTT. It codes for CASSFPTGQGGPLNTEAFF.